These 10 T cell receptor beta chains were sequenced from one sample in a study of cytomegalovirus exposure and HLA in healthy donors (dated by TCRdb to the late 2010s). The library relied on the immunoSEQ multiplex PCR assay. For the multiplex PCR, a mixture combining 60 forward primers for TCR Vbeta segments and 13 reverse primers for TCR Jbeta segments was used. In its TCRdb copy, this immuneACCESS table keeps in-frame sequences only and misses some clones. Where compared with another copy, unresolved V genes explain less than half of these, and the others have no known cause. The table for this sample lists fewer than 200,000 clones; 68% of them were counted only once. Over 1.2% of the sample is taken by the ten largest. Sequenced: PBMCs. These receptors were collected from a man aged 45 to 65 in good health and CMV-seronegative.

Turning to this clone: The junction departs from germline at one end; a sequencing error may be responsible. The chain uses TRBV6-5 and TRBJ2-1; maybe TRBD2 (5 bases). In germline, CDR1 is MNHEY, CDR2 SVGAGI. This CDR3 contains 15 residues. The CDR3 is CASSYGGFSYNEQLF. CDR3 sequence (DNA): TGTGCCAGCAGTTACGGCGGGTTTTCCTACAATGAGCAGCTCTTC.

This chain links TRBV5-1 with TRBJ2-7, with D possibly being TRBD1 (5 bases). Trimming took 2 bases from V and 0 from J, leaving 12 bases between them. The V gene's germline CDR1 is SGHRS and CDR2 YFSETQ. This CDR3 comprises 15 residues. The DNA for the CDR3 is TGCGCCAGCAGCTTCTCACAGGTCCCCTCCTACGAGCAGTACTTC. It yields the protein CASSFSQVPSYEQYF.

The gene calls are TRBV2 and TRBJ1-3; D not certain. Germline CDR1 SNHLY, CDR2 FYNNEI. This CDR3 has 15 residues. With 1 base removed from V and 0 bases from J, the gap between germline ends came to 7 bases. The CDR3 protein is CASSEGRSSGNTIYF. CDR3 in DNA: TGTGCCAGCAGTGAAGGGCGGAGCTCTGGAAACACCATATATTTT.

CDR3: CASSPGGGPYEQYF. The CDR3 bases are TGTGCCAGCAGCCCGGGAGGGGGTCCCTACGAGCAGTACTTC. The chain links TRBV5-6 to TRBJ2-7, with 8 nucleotides matching TRBD2. Germline CDR1 SGHDT, CDR2 YYEEEE. The CDR3 length is 14 residues. J gave up 2 bases and V 4 bases, and 5 bases lay outside the gene matches.

The chain employs TRBV7-9 and TRBJ2-7, with a weak D call TRBD1 (6 bases). The CDR3 extends over 13 amino acids. Deletions cut 5 bases from V and 3 bases from J, with 11 bases between. Germline CDR1 is SEHNR and CDR2 is FQNEAQ (reference sequence). The CDR3 sequence is CASSPTGNYEQYF. The CDR3 DNA sequence: TGTGCCAGCAGCCCAACAGGGAACTACGAGCAGTACTTC.

This clone is a singleton in its sample. The rearrangement links TRBV7-8 to TRBJ2-3; D remains unclear. The V and J ends lost 1 base and 4 bases respectively, with 12 bases between them. The germline V gene has CDR1 SGHVS and CDR2 FQNEAQ. The CDR3 has 15 amino acids. The CDR3 here is CASSLGFTNSDTQYF. The CDR3 coding sequence is TGTGCCAGCAGCTTAGGGTTCACGAACTCAGATACGCAGTATTTT.

The CDR3 DNA reads TGTGCCAGCAGTCGAAACAGGGCCAATAGTCAGCCCCAGCATTTT. It is translated as CASSRNRANSQPQHF. This chain uses TRBV6-5 with TRBJ1-5; D is perhaps TRBD1 (6 bases). Between the trimmed V and J ends, which lost 5 bases and 6 bases, there was a span of 17 bases. The CDR3 has 15 residues. Germline V gene sequence: CDR1 MNHEY, CDR2 SVGAGI.

This clone was seen once. The V gene is TRBV11-2, the J gene TRBJ2-3, with 13 bases matching TRBD2. The V gene end was trimmed by 5 bases and the J gene end by 3 bases; junction bases not matched to a gene: 8. Germline V CDR1 and CDR2: SGHAT, FQNNGV. The CDR3 sequence is 17 residues long. This chain's CDR3 is CASSPWTSGGGTDTQYF. The CDR3 DNA reads as TGTGCCAGCAGCCCGTGGACTAGCGGGGGAGGGACAGATACGCAGTATTTT.

V is TRBV2 and J is TRBJ1-5; 7 bases align to TRBD1. Germline trimming cut 6 bases from V and 3 bases from J; bases unmatched to any gene: 2. The germline gives CDR1 SNHLY, CDR2 FYNNEI. CDR3 size: 13 residues. The CDR3 loop reads CASRGQPNQPQHF. In DNA, the CDR3 is TGTGCCAGCAGGGGACAGCCCAATCAGCCCCAGCATTTT.

J is TRBJ1-6 and V is TRBV7-2; D unresolved. V was cut by 2 bases and J by 4 bases, with 6 bases left in between. This CDR3 has 14 residues. The germline V gene encodes CDR1 SGHTA and CDR2 FQGNSA. The DNA for the CDR3 is TGTGCCAGCAGCTTACAGAGGTATAATTCACCCCTCCACTTT. It specifies CASSLQRYNSPLHF.